This T cell receptor beta chain appears in the sequencing data of a study of OX40 agonist ivuxolimab in advanced cancers. The CDR3 has 20 residues. V shed 3 bases and J 2 bases; nucleotides not matched to a gene: 21. Germline V lookup: CDR1 GTSNPN, CDR2 SVGIG (reference sequence). TCRdb's copy holds only in-frame clones and misses some; the assay was immunoSEQ multiplex PCR. The data contain 39,000 or so clones, about 86% of them seen just once; the ten biggest clones take up 12%. This sequence joins TRBV30 and TRBJ2-1; 8 positions match TRBD2. This clonotype was sampled from an adult with an advanced solid tumor such as melanoma, head and neck, liver or kidney cancer. The sample here was CD4+ or CD8+ T cells sorted from blood, taken in a trial of the OX40 agonist ivuxolimab. CDR3 protein: CAWSLPRAGGLFVPYNEQFF. The DNA of the CDR3 is TGTGCCTGGAGCCTCCCTCGTGCGGGAGGACTTTTCGTACCCTACAATGAGCAGTTCTTC. Based on the CDR3 plus reference TRBV30 and TRBJ2-1, the full variable domain is SQTIHQWPATLVQPVGSPLSLECTVEGTSNPNLYWYRQAAGRGLQLLFYSVGIGQISSEVPQNLSASRPQDRQFILSSKKLLLSDSGFYLCAWSLPRAGGLFVPYNEQFFGPGTRLTVL.